The sequence of this TCR beta chain was determined in a study of OX40 agonist ivuxolimab in advanced cancers. Study information: Every 2 weeks, ivuxolimab was infused into the patients intravenously at between 0.01 and 10 mg/kg. Around 40% of patients had received prior checkpoint inhibitor therapy. Notes on the study in general: People who partly responded at 0.1-3.0 mg/kg had some of the least clonal expansion seen.

As concerns this clone: Its antigen remains unidentified.

The assay was immunoSEQ multiplex PCR, and TCRdb's table has in-frame clones only and misses some. The profile covers 30,000 to 45,000 clones, with more than 85% appearing a single time and under 20% taken by the ten largest. This CDR3 is 14 amino acids long. Germline values: CDR1 SGHVS, CDR2 FNYEAQ. V was clipped by 4 bases and J by 5 bases; unmatched bases: 6. The chain is built from TRBV7-6 and TRBJ2-5; 8 positions match TRBD1. Sequenced material: CD4+ or CD8+ T cells sorted from blood, taken in a trial of the OX40 agonist ivuxolimab. The receptor comes from an adult with an advanced solid tumor such as melanoma, head and neck, liver or kidney cancer. The CDR3 DNA sequence: TGTGCCAGCAGCTCCCGACAGGGGCTTGAGACCCAGTACTTC. Its translation: CASSSRQGLETQYF.